This T cell receptor (beta chain) originates from a study of blood T cell repertoires in COVID-19. About the research overall: Samples of COVID-19 (acute and convalescent) were obtained from the United States, Italy and Spain. PBMCs, B-cell-depleted T cells, or T cells provided the cDNA or gDNA that made up the material.

Clones were read by immunoSEQ multiplex PCR, and TCRdb kept only the in-frame ones, dropping some. The table records around 300,000 clones, nearly 90% of them present only once. This study enrolled people aged about 18 to 100 from roughly 22 US geographic areas. Clinical history reported by participants formed the basis on which cohorts were assigned. There are 14 residues in the CDR3. Between the trimmed V and J ends, which lost 3 bases and 9 bases, there was a span of 14 bases. CDR1 is SEHNR and CDR2 is FQNEAQ in the germline V gene (reference sequence). The TCR was taken from a woman between 18 and 29 years old with acute COVID-19. The sequencing input was PBMCs or T cells enriched from blood (not recorded which). This chain connects TRBV7-9 to TRBJ1-4, with D hard to call. Here the CDR3 reads CASSFVGEGKKLFF. CDR3 coding DNA: TGTGCCAGCAGCTTCGTGGGAGAGGGAAAAAAACTGTTTTTT.